This TCR beta chain was sequenced during a study of blood T cell repertoires in COVID-19 (dated by TCRdb to 2020 to 2022). Turning to the overall study: Samples from collaborators originated in the United States, Italy and Spain and spanned both the acute and convalescent phases of COVID-19. A de-identified subject ID, COVID-19 status, age in years and sex were almost always included in the sample metadata. Samples were obtained from the ongoing ImmuneRACE study (first 160 participants) and from some 1,300 subjects provided by 6 global collaborators. Where available, HLA class I and class II types were taken from metadata supplied by the sample provider and were not determined by assay-based typing. The prospective study material was composed of cDNA or gDNA derived from T cells, B-cell-depleted T cells, or PBMCs. The repertoires were made available in a free public database intended to serve as a resource for research on the immune response to SARS-CoV-2. The dataset comprised deeply sampled blood TCRbeta repertoires from subjects exposed to, actively infected with, or recovered from COVID-19.

Notes on this clone: The antigen this receptor binds is unknown. No base-level quality is on record; no much larger clone is a single base apart.

Results the study describes overall, beyond this receptor: Clinical and demographic metadata were provided uncurated, with the amount varying by source and participant.

In the prospective study, participants were roughly 18 to 90 years old, resided in about two dozen geographic areas of the United States, and were enrolled through a virtual design. In the prospective study, cohorts were assigned on the basis of participant-reported clinical history obtained from a screening survey and a study questionnaire. Recovered participants in ImmuneRACE Cohort 3 were defined by two consecutive negative NP/OP PCR tests, clearance by a healthcare professional, or resolution of symptoms. Mobile phlebotomists in the prospective study collected whole blood, serum and a nasopharyngeal or oropharyngeal swab from every participant. Participants in the prospective study had the option to provide additional blood draws and questionnaires over a roughly 2-month period. Before DNA extraction, blood samples from the prospective study were shipped at room temperature or frozen. The CDR3 measures 15 amino acids from cysteine to phenylalanine. The sequence is cut down to CDR3 DNA, 45 bases in frame from base 1. Relative to germline, V is missing 1 base and J is missing 5 bases, with 3 bases of the junction outside any gene match. According to the germline V gene (reference sequence), CDR1 reads SGHNT and CDR2 reads YYREEE.

TCRbeta CDR3 regions were amplified from genomic DNA by means of the immunoSEQ Assay, a bias-controlled multiplex PCR. Per the original workflow: The number of nucleated cells in each sample was estimated by amplification of reference gene primers within the assay. Sequence reads were collapsed and filtered to measure the absolute abundance of every unique TCRbeta CDR3 rearrangement. Productive Simpson clonality was computed per sample as the square root of Simpson's diversity index over productive rearrangements. The clones in this table, taken by TCRdb from immuneACCESS, are in-frame only. Not every clone is retained; where verified, under half of the shortfall comes from an unresolved V gene, and the cause of the rest is unknown. V and J calls plus clone size are reproduced from that table; the DNA served to infer D and trimming. This sample is represented by about 330,000 clones; around 87% of them were singletons. 5.3% of the sample is in the top ten clones.

Specimen: PBMCs or T cells enriched from blood (not recorded which). This TCR was sampled from a woman in her 30s who had recovered from COVID-19. The chain couples TRBV5-4 to TRBJ1-6; 7 central nucleotides agree with TRBD1. The CDR3 reads as follows: CASSLSQGDNSPLHF. Read as DNA, the sequence is TGTGCCAGCAGCTTGAGTCAGGGGGATAATTCACCCCTCCACTTT.